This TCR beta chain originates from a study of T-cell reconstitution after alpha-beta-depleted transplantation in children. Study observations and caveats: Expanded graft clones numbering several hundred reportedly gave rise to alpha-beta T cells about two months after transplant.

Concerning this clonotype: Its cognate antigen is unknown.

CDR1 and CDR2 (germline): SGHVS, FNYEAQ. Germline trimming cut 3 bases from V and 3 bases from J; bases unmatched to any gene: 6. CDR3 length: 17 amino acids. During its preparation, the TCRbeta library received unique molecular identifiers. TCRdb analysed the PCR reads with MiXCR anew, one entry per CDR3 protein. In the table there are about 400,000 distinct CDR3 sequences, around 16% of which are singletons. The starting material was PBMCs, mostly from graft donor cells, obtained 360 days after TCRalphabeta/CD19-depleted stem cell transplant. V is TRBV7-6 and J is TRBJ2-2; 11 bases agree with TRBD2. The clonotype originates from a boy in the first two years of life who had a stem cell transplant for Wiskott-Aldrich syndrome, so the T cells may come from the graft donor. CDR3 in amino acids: CASSLPLAGVYTGELFF. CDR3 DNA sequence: TGTGCCAGCAGCTTGCCACTAGCGGGAGTGTACACCGGGGAGCTGTTTTTT.